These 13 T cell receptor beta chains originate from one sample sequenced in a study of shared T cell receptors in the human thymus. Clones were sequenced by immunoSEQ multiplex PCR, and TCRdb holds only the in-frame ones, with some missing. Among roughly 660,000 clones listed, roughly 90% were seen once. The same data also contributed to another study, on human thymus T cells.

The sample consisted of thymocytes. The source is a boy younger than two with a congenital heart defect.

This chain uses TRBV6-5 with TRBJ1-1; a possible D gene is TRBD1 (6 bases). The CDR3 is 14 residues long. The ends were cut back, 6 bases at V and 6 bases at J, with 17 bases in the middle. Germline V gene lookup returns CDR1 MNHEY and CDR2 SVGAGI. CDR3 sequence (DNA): TGTGCCAGCAGCCGACAGGTGAGAAGAGCTGAAGCTTTCTTT. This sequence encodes CASSRQVRRAEAFF.

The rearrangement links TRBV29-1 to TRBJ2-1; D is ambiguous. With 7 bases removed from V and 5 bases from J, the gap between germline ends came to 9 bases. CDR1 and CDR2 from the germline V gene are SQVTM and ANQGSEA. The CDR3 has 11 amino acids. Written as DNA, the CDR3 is TGCAGCGACTCCGCCGACAATGAGCAGTTCTTC. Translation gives CSDSADNEQFF.

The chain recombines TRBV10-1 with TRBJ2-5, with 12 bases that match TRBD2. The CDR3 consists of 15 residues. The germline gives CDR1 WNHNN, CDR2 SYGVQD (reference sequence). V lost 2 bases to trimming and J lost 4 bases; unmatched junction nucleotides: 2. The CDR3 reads CASSEPTSGGETQYF. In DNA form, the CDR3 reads TGCGCCAGCAGTGAGCCGACTAGCGGGGGAGAGACCCAGTACTTC.

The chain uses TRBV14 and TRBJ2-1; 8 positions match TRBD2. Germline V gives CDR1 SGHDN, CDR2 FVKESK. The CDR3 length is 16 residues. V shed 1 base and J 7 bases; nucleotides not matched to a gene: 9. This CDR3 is CASSQARDPGGNEQFF. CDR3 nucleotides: TGTGCCAGCAGCCAAGCGAGGGATCCGGGGGGGAATGAGCAGTTCTTC.

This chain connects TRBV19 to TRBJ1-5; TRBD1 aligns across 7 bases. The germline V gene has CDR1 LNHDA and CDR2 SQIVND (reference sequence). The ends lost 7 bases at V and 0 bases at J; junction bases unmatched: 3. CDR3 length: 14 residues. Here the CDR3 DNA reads TGTGCCAGTAACAGGGGCGGTAGCAATCAGCCCCAGCATTTT. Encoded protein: CASNRGGSNQPQHF.

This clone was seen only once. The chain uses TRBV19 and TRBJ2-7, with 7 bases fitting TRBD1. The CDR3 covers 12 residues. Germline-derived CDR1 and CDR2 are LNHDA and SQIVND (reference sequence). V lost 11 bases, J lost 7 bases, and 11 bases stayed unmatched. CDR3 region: CAGRQGPGEQYF. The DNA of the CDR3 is TGTGCCGGAAGACAGGGACCGGGGGAGCAGTACTTC.

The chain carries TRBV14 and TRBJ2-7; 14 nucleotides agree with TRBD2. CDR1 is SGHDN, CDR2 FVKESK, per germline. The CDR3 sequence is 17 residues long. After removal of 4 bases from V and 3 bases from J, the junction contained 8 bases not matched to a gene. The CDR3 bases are TGTGCCAGCAGCCGGACTAGCGGGAGGCCCCTGGTCTACGAGCAGTACTTC. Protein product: CASSRTSGRPLVYEQYF.

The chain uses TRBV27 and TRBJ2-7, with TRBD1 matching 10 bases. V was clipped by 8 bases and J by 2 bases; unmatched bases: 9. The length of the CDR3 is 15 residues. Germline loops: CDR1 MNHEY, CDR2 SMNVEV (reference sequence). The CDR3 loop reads CASRKPGQGPYEQYF. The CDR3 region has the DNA TGTGCCAGCCGTAAACCGGGACAGGGGCCCTACGAGCAGTACTTC.

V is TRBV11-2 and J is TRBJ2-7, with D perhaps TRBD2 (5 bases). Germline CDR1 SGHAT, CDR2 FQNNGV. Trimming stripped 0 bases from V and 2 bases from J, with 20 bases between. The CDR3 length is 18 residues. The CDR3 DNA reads TGTGCCAGCAGCTTAGACCTTCCCGCCGGGATTGCAACCTACGAGCAGTACTTC. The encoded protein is CASSLDLPAGIATYEQYF.

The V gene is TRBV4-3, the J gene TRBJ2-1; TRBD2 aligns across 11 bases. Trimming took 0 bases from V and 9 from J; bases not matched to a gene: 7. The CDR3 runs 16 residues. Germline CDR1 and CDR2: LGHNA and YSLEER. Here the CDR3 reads CASSQELAGGKVEQFF. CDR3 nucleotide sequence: TGCGCCAGCAGCCAAGAGCTAGCGGGAGGTAAGGTTGAGCAGTTCTTC.

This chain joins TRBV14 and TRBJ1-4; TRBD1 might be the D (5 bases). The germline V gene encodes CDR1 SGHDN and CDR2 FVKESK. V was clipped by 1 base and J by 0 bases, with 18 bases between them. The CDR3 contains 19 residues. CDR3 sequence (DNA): TGTGCCAGCAGCCAAGTTCCGCGTGGGGGGTTAGCAACTAATGAAAAACTGTTTTTT. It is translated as CASSQVPRGGLATNEKLFF.

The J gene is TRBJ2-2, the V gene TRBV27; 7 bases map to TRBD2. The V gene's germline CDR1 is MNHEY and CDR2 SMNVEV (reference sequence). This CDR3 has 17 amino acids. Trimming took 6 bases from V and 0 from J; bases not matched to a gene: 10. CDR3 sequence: CASSLFGGRANTGELFF. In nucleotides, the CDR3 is TGTGCCAGCAGCCTTTTTGGTGGGAGGGCGAACACCGGGGAGCTGTTTTTT.

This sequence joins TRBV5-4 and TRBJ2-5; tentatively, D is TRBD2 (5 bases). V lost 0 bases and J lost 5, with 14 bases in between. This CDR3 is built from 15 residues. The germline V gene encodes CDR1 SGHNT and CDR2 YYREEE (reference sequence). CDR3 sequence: CASSLARENVETQYF. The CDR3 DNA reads TGTGCCAGCAGCTTGGCAAGGGAGAATGTGGAGACCCAGTACTTC.